Detailed here is one T cell receptor beta chain. The V end lost 5 bases, the J end lost 2 bases, and 15 bases lay between the germline ends. Germline V gene data show CDR1 as MDHEN and CDR2 as SYDVKM. The CDR3 has 16 residues. This record belongs to a study of blood T cell repertoires in COVID-19. Here immunoSEQ multiplex PCR was the method, and the copy in TCRdb shows in-frame clones only, minus some. This sample yields roughly 180,000 clones, of which about 84% are seen a single time; more than 7.5% belongs to the top ten. The study recruited people aged 18 to 89 years across around 24 US areas. The clonotype was recovered from a woman aged 25 to 45 who had recovered from COVID-19. The chain carries TRBV28 and TRBJ2-2, with D possibly matching TRBD1 (5 bases). The sequencing sample was made of PBMCs or T cells enriched from blood (not recorded which). The CDR3 nucleotides read TGTGCCAGCAGTGTCCCCAGGGTAGTAAACACCGGGGAGCTGTTTTTT. Encoded protein: CASSVPRVVNTGELFF.